A single sample is the source of the 9 T cell receptor beta chains below, sequenced in a study of blood T cell repertoires in COVID-19. Assay used: immunoSEQ multiplex PCR; TCRdb lists only in-frame clones, some missing. In the table there are about 200,000 clones, approximately 80% of which are singletons. Material: peripheral blood. The receptors here all came from a middle-aged man who had recovered from COVID-19.

This clone came up once. The same CDR3 can be traced to other DNA sequences in this sample. V and J are TRBV5-1 and TRBJ2-7; unclear D gene. CDR1 and CDR2 (germline): SGHRS, YFSETQ. CDR3 length equals 14 residues. V was pared by 0 bases and J by 0 bases, with 7 bases between. The CDR3 sequence is CASSLGPSSYEQYF. CDR3 DNA: TGCGCCAGCAGCTTGGGTCCTAGCTCCTACGAGCAGTACTTC.

J is TRBJ2-7 and V is TRBV28, with a weak D call TRBD1 (5 bases). CDR3 length: 17 amino acids. Trimming removed 5 bases from V and 4 bases from J, with 24 bases in between. Germline-derived CDR1 and CDR2 are MDHEN and SYDVKM. This CDR3 reads CASSLGSSVGAVYEQYF. CDR3 in DNA: TGTGCCAGCAGTCTCGGTTCGAGCGTAGGGGCGGTATACGAGCAGTACTTC.

This clone has a count of ten or more. This chain joins TRBV7-3 and TRBJ1-2; a weak D match, TRBD1 (6 bases). Germline V gene sequence: CDR1 SGHTA, CDR2 FQGTGA. This CDR3 has 15 residues. V lost 5 bases and J 2 bases, leaving 15 bases between the germline ends. CDR3 loop: CASSLHRARNYGYTF. DNA of the CDR3: TGTGCCAGCAGCCTCCACAGGGCCCGAAACTATGGCTACACCTTC. The whole variable domain, filled in from reference TRBV7-3 and TRBJ1-2, reads GAGVSQTPSNKVTEKGKYVELRCDPISGHTALYWYRQSLGQGPEFLIYFQGTGAADDSGLPNDRFFAVRPEGSVSTLKIQRTERGDSAVYLCASSLHRARNYGYTFGSGTRLTVV.

The rearrangement uses TRBV18 and TRBJ1-4, with no clear D. Trimming cost V 3 bases and J 7 bases, with 9 bases left between them. Germline values: CDR1 KGHSH, CDR2 LQKENI. CDR3 length: 13 residues. The CDR3 is CASSPSISEKLFF. DNA of the CDR3: TGTGCCAGCTCACCGAGTATAAGTGAAAAACTGTTTTTT.

This rearrangement joins TRBV29-1 to TRBJ2-5; D is perhaps TRBD2 (6 bases). Germline-derived CDR1 and CDR2 are SQVTM and ANQGSEA. The CDR3 has 14 residues. V lost 0 bases and J 5 bases, leaving 13 bases between the germline ends. The CDR3 nucleotides read TGCAGCGTTGAAGAACGGGGGTTGGGGGAGACCCAGTACTTC. It yields the protein CSVEERGLGETQYF.

The chain combines TRBV12-3 or TRBV12-4 with TRBJ1-1; a weak D match, TRBD1 (5 bases). CDR3 length: 13 residues. Trimming cost V 6 bases and J 6 bases, with 14 bases left between them. The CDR3 loop reads CASSLRRDAEAFF. CDR3 DNA: TGTGCCAGCAGCTTGAGGAGGGACGCTGAAGCTTTCTTT.

As regards this clone: Other DNA variants within this sample encode the same CDR3. The chain has TRBV18 and TRBJ2-7, with D hard to call. This CDR3 region has 12 residues. Trimming removed 3 bases from V and 0 bases from J, with 3 bases in between. Germline CDR1 and CDR2: KGHSH and LQKENI. CDR3 nucleotides: TGTGCCAGCTCACCGAGCTCCTACGAGCAGTACTTC. It translates to CASSPSSYEQYF.

The chain has TRBV5-1 and TRBJ1-3; 9 nucleotides align to TRBD1. V dropped 5 bases and J dropped 0; count of bases not matched to a gene: 12. Germline lookup yields CDR1 SGHRS and CDR2 YFSETQ. The CDR3 contains 18 residues. The CDR3 DNA sequence: TGCGCCAGCAGTTTTTCGTCGACAGGGGGTTTCTCTGGAAACACCATATATTTT. This encodes CASSFSSTGGFSGNTIYF. The variable domain in full, completed from reference TRBV5-1 and TRBJ1-3, reads KAGVTQTPRYLIKTRGQQVTLSCSPISGHRSVSWYQQTPGQGLQFLFEYFSETQRNKGNFPGRFSGRQFSNSRSEMNVSTLELGDSALYLCASSFSSTGGFSGNTIYFGEGSWLTVV.

The genes are TRBV30 and TRBJ1-4; D uncertain. The germline V and J ends were trimmed by 2 bases and 7 bases, with 11 bases remaining between them. CDR3 size: 13 residues. Germline CDR1 and CDR2: GTSNPN and SVGIG (reference sequence). The CDR3 DNA reads as TGTGCCTGGAGTACTAATTTCGGTGAAAAACTGTTTTTT. Amino acids: CAWSTNFGEKLFF.